This is a list of T cell receptor beta chains from one sample in a study of identical twins. TCRdb used MiXCR to reprocess the 5' RACE reads, holding one entry per CDR3 protein. In the table there are roughly 1,500,000 distinct CDR3 sequences, under 35% of which are singletons. The sequenced sample was cord blood. These receptors were obtained from a newborn girl in good health. Each CDR3 is given with its conserved first and last residue. The D gene is left open where the match is weak. Clone size is given for some rows only: seen once, a few or many times, or a class if the clone is expanded.

-,TRBJ2-7,many,TRBV5-1,TGCGCCAGCAGCTTGTGGCGCGGTACCTACGAGCAGTACTTC,CASSLWRGTYEQYF
-,TRBJ1-1,-,TRBV21-1,TGTGCCAGCAGCAACCGGGACAGAGAAATGAACACTGAAGCTTTCTTT,CASSNRDREMNTEAFF
TRBD1,TRBJ2-4,many,TRBV7-9,TGTGCCAGCAGCCCTAGACAGGGCAAAAACATTCAGTACTTC,CASSPRQGKNIQYF
TRBD2,TRBJ2-7,many,TRBV28,TGTGCCAGCAGTTCGACTAGCGGGACACGGGGGTATGAGCAGTACTTC,CASSSTSGTRGYEQYF
-,TRBJ1-5,-,TRBV7-2,TGTGCCAGCAGCTTAGAGGTTGCGGGGGTTAGGCCCCAGCATTTT,CASSLEVAGVRPQHF
TRBD2,TRBJ2-3,-,TRBV20-1,TGCAGTGCTAGAACGGGACTAGCATTCGCAGATACGCAGTATTTT,CSARTGLAFADTQYF
-,TRBJ2-7,-,TRBV5-5,TGTGCCAGCAGCTCTCAGGGGTCTGCCTACGAGCAGTACTTC,CASSSQGSAYEQYF
TRBD1,TRBJ1-1,few,TRBV18,TGTGCCAGCTCACCAAATAGCCCCGGGACAGGGAACACTGAAGCTTTCTTT,CASSPNSPGTGNTEAFF
-,TRBJ1-2,few,TRBV24-1,TGTGCCACCAGTGATCCCTCGGGAGTGGGCGGCTACACCTTC,CATSDPSGVGGYTF
TRBD2,TRBJ2-3,-,TRBV20-1,TGCAGTGCCCTAGCGGGGGGGCCCACCCCAGATACGCAGTATTTT,CSALAGGPTPDTQYF
TRBD2,TRBJ2-3,-,TRBV30,TGTGCCTGGAGTATCACTAGCGGATTTACAGATACGCAGTATTTT,CAWSITSGFTDTQYF
-,TRBJ2-3,-,TRBV4-2,TGTGCCAGCAGCCCTTTGACTAACACCCGCACAGATACGCAGTATTTT,CASSPLTNTRTDTQYF
-,TRBJ1-1,few,TRBV7-8,TGTGCCAGCAGCTTAGTTGCTCGGCAGAACATGAACACTGAAGCTTTCTTT,CASSLVARQNMNTEAFF
TRBD1,TRBJ2-2,few,TRBV20-1,TGCAGTGCTAGAGATCATGGGACAGCCACCGGGGAGCTGTTTTTT,CSARDHGTATGELFF
TRBD1,TRBJ1-1,-,TRBV6-2/TRBV6-3,TGTGCCAGCAGGGGAACAGGGGTCCTTGAAGCTTTCTTT,CASRGTGVLEAFF
TRBD2,TRBJ2-5,-,TRBV20-1,TGCAGTGCTACCCGACTAGCGGGGGGGCCGGTTCGAGAGACCCAGTACTTC,CSATRLAGGPVRETQYF
TRBD1,TRBJ1-4,-,TRBV2,TGTGCCAGCGAATTTGACAGGGGGCGGGAAAAACTGTTTTTT,CASEFDRGREKLFF
-,TRBJ1-1,few,TRBV7-9,TGTGCCAGCAGCTTACACGGACAGAACACTGAAGCTTTCTTT,CASSLHGQNTEAFF
TRBD1,TRBJ2-1,-,TRBV5-1,TGCGCCAGCAGCTTAGGGACAGGAGTGAACAATGAGCAGTTCTTC,CASSLGTGVNNEQFF
-,TRBJ2-5,-,TRBV20-1,TGCAGTGCTACCCCCGGGACGGGTAGCCAAGAGACCCAGTACTTC,CSATPGTGSQETQYF
-,TRBJ1-5,-,TRBV27,TGTGCCAGCAGTAAGGACCCCTCCATCGTTAATCAGCCCCAGCATTTT,CASSKDPSIVNQPQHF
-,TRBJ2-7,-,TRBV4-1,TGCGCCAGCAGCCGAGCTTCATTAGGGCTCCGGGTCGGTGAGCAGTACTTC,CASSRASLGLRVGEQYF
TRBD1,TRBJ1-5,-,TRBV6-5,TGTGCCATCGGACAGGGGGCCAATCAGCCCCAGCATTTT,CAIGQGANQPQHF
-,TRBJ2-5,-,TRBV20-1,TGCAGTGCTACAGAAGCCGGGTTAGCGGTACAAGAGACCCAGTACTTC,CSATEAGLAVQETQYF
-,TRBJ2-7,-,TRBV15,TGTGCCACCAGCAGAGATCGCGCAGTCGGAGTAGGGTCCTACAATGAGCAGTACTTC,CATSRDRAVGVGSYNEQYF
-,TRBJ1-2,few,TRBV7-2,TGTGCCAGCAGCTGGCGACAGGAGCTCTTTAACTATGGCTACACCTTC,CASSWRQELFNYGYTF
TRBD1,TRBJ2-4,-,TRBV27,TGTGCCAGCAGGAAAACAGGGGGTTTAGCCAAAAACATTCAGTACTTC,CASRKTGGLAKNIQYF
-,TRBJ2-5,few,TRBV11-2,TGTGCCAGCAGCTTAGTTAGAGGGTTCCCTTACAATGAGCAGTACTTC,CASSLVRGFPYNEQYF